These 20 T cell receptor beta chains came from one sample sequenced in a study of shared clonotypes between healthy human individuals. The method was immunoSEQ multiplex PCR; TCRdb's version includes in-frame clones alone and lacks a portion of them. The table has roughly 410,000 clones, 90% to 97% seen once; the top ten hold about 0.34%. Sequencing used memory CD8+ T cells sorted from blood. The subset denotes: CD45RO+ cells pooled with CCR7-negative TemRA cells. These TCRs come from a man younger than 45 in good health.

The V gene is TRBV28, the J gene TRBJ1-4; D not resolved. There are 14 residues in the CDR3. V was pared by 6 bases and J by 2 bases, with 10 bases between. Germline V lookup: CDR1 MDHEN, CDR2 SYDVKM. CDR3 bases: TGTGCCAGCAGCCCAGGTCCCACTAATGAAAAACTGTTTTTT. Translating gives CASSPGPTNEKLFF.

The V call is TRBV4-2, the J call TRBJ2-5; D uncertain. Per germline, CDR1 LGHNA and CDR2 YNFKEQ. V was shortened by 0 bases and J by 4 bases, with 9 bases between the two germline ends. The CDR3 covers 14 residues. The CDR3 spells CASSQDRWRETQYF. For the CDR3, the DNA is TGTGCCAGCAGCCAAGATCGGTGGCGAGAGACCCAGTACTTC.

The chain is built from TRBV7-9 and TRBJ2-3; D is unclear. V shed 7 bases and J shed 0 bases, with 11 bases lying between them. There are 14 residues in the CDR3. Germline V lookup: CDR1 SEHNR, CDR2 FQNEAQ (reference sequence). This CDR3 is CASTWGSSTDTQYF. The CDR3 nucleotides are TGTGCCAGCACCTGGGGTTCTAGCACAGATACGCAGTATTTT.

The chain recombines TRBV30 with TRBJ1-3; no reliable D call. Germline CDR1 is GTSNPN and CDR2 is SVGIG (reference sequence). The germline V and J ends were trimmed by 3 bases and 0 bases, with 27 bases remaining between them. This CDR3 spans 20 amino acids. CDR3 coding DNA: TGTGCCTGGAGCGAACTTCATCCGGGCCCACGGCCACTCTCTGGAAACACCATATATTTT. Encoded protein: CAWSELHPGPRPLSGNTIYF. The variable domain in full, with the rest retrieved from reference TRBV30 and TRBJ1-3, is SQTIHQWPATLVQPVGSPLSLECTVEGTSNPNLYWYRQAAGRGLQLLFYSVGIGQISSEVPQNLSASRPQDRQFILSSKKLLLSDSGFYLCAWSELHPGPRPLSGNTIYFGEGSWLTVV.

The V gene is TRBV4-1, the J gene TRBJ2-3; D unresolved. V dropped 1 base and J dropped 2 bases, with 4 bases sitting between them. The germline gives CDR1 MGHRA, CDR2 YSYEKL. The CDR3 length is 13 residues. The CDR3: CASSQVPTDTQYF. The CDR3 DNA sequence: TGCGCCAGCAGCCAAGTCCCCACAGATACGCAGTATTTT.

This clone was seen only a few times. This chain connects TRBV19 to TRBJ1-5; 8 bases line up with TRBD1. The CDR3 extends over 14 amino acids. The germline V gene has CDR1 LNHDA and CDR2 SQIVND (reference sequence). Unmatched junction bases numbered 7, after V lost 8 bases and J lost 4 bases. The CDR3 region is CASSNRGWNQPQHF. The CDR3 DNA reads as TGTGCCAGTTCTAACAGGGGGTGGAATCAGCCCCAGCATTTT.

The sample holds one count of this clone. The CDR3 reads CASSLANLPYEQYF. In nucleotides, the CDR3 is TGTGCCAGCAGCTTAGCAAACTTACCCTACGAGCAGTACTTC. V and J are TRBV7-2 and TRBJ2-7; D remains unclear. Germline CDR1 is SGHTA and CDR2 is FQGNSA. Trimming cost V 0 bases and J 2 bases, with 8 bases left between them. The CDR3 is made up of 14 amino acids.

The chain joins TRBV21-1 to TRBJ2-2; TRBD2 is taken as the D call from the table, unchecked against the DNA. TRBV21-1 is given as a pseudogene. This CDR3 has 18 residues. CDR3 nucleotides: TGTGCCAGCAGCAAAGGCGGGACTAGCGGGAGGGACACCGGGGAGCTGTTTTTT. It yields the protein CASSKGGTSGRDTGELFF.

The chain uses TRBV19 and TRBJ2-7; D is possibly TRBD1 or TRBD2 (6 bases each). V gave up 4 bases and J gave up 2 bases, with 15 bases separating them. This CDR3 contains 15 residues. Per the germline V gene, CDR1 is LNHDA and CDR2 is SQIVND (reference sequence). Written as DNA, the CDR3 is TGTGCCAGTAGTACCCAGGCTCGGGGGCCCTACGAGCAGTACTTC. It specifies CASSTQARGPYEQYF. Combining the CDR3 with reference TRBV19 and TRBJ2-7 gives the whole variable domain DGGITQSPKYLFRKEGQNVTLSCEQNLNHDAMYWYRQDPGQGLRLIYYSQIVNDFQKGDIAEGYSVSREKKESFPLTVTSAQKNPTAFYLCASSTQARGPYEQYFGPGTRLTVT.

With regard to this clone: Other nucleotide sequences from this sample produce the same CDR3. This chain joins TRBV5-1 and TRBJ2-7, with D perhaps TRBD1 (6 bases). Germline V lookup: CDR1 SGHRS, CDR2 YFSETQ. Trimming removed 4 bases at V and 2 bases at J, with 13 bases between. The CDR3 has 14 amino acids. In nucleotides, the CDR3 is TGCGCCAGCAGCCTGGGGGACACCCCCTACGAGCAGTACTTC. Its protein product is CASSLGDTPYEQYF.

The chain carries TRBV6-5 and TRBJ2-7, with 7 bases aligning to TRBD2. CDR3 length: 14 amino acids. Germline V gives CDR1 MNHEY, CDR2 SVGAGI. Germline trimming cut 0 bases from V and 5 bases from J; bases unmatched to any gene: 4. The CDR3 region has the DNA TGTGCCAGCAGTTACTCGAATCTAGCGGACGAGCAGTACTTC. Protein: CASSYSNLADEQYF.

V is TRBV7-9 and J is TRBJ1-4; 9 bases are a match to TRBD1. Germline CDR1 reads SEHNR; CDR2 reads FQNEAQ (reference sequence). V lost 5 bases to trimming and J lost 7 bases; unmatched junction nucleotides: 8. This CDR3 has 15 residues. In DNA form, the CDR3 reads TGTGCCAGCAGCCAAGCCGGGACAGGGACTGAAAAACTGTTTTTT. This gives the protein CASSQAGTGTEKLFF.

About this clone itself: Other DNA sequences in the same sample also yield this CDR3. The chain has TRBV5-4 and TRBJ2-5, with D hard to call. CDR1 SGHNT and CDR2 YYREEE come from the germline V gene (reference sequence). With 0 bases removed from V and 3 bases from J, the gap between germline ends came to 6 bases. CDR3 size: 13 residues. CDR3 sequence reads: CASSLVTEETQYF. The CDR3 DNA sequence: TGTGCCAGCAGCTTGGTAACGGAAGAGACCCAGTACTTC.

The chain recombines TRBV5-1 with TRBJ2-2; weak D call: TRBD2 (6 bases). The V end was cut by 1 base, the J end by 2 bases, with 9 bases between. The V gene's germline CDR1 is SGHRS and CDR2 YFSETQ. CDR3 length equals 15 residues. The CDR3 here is CASSLTGVNTGELFF. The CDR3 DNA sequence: TGCGCCAGCAGCTTGACGGGAGTTAACACCGGGGAGCTGTTTTTT.

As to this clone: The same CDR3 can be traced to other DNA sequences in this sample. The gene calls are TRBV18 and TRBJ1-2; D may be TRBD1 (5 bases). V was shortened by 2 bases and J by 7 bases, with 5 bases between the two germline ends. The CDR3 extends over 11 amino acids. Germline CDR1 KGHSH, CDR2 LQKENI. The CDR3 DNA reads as TGTGCCAGCTCACCAGGGGCTGGCTACACCTTC. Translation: CASSPGAGYTF.

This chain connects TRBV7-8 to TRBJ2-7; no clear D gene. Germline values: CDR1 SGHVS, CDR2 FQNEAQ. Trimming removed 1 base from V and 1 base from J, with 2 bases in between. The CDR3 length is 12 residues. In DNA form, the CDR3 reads TGTGCCAGCAGCTTAGTTTCCTACGAGCAGTACTTC. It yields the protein CASSLVSYEQYF.

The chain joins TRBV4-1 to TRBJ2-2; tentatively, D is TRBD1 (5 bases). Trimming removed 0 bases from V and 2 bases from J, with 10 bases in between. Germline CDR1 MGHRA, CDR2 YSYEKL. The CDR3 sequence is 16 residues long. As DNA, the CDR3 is TGCGCCAGCAGCCAAGAGGCCAGGGAAAACACCGGGGAGCTGTTTTTT. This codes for CASSQEARENTGELFF.

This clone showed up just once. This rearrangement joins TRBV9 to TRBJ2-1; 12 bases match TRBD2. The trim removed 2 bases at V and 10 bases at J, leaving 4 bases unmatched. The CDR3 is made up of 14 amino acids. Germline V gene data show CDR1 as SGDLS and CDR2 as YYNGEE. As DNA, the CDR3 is TGTGCCAGCAGCGTGCTAGCGGGAGGGCGGGAGCAGTTCTTC. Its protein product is CASSVLAGGREQFF.

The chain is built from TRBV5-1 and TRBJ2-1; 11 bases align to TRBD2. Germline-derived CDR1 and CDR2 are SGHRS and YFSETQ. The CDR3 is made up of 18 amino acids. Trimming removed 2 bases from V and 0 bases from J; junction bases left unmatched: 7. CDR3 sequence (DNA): TGCGCCAGCAGCTTTGTAGCGGGAGGGGGAGCCTCCTACAATGAGCAGTTCTTC. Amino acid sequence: CASSFVAGGGASYNEQFF.

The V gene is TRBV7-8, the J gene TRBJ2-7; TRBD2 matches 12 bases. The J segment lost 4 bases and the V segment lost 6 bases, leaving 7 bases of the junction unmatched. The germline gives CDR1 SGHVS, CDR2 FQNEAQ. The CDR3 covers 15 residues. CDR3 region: CASSPELAGGYEQYF. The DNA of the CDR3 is TGTGCCAGCAGTCCCGAACTAGCGGGAGGATACGAGCAGTACTTC.